This TCR beta chain was sequenced during a study of OX40 agonist ivuxolimab in advanced cancers. Regarding the research as a whole: Ivuxolimab, which targeted the costimulatory receptor OX40 (CD134), was an agonistic, fully human IgG2 monoclonal antibody. Partial responses occurred in three dose-escalation patients, of whom one had hepatocellular carcinoma and two had cutaneous melanoma. Of the approximately 53 patients in dose escalation, about 20 had hepatocellular carcinoma, some 15 had melanoma, 9 had renal cell carcinoma and 9 had head and neck cancer. Intravenous ivuxolimab was administered to patients every 2 weeks at six dose levels: 0.01, 0.1, 0.3, 1.5, 3 and 10 mg/kg. Prior anti-PD-1, anti-PD-L1 or anti-CTLA-4 therapy was permitted, and checkpoint inhibitors had been received by roughly 40% of dose-escalation patients. Peripheral TCRbeta sequencing aimed to test whether ivuxolimab altered TCR sequence diversity and caused clonal T-cell expansion. The paper covers the monotherapy dose-escalation part of the phase I ivuxolimab trial, which included N ≈ 50 patients. In the dose-escalation cohort, nearly 85% of patients were male, and the mean age was approximately 60 years with a range of roughly 23 to 79.

Regarding this clone: This clone's antigen is unknown. No base quality values were provided; no much bigger clone lies one nucleotide off.

The CDR3 goes from the cysteine to the phenylalanine over 18 residues. Just the 54-base CDR3 DNA is kept, in frame starting at base 1. CDR1 SGHRS and CDR2 YFSETQ are derived from the germline V gene. The junction shows trimming of 3 bases on V and 5 bases on J, and the gene matches do not reach 17 bases of it. General study outcomes and caveats: Low levels of normalized T-cell clonal expansion were also seen in some patients who did not respond. The antigen specificity of the clonally expanded peripheral T cells was not determined. After ivuxolimab, expanded clones were on average more numerous among CD8+ T cells than among CD4+ T cells. In partial responders in the 0.1-3.0 mg/kg groups, normalized peripheral clonal expansion was found to be among the lowest, especially among CD8+ T cells. At doses of 0.1 to 3.0 mg/kg, clonal expansion of both CD4+ and CD8+ T cells in blood was seen between baseline and week 6.

Patients with a history of autoimmune disease or receiving systemic immunosuppression were excluded from the trial. Peripheral blood for TCR sequencing was collected from all dose cohorts at baseline, on cycle 4 day 1, and on cycle 7 day 1. The samples were taken from a phase I, first-in-human, multicenter, open-label dose-escalation trial of ivuxolimab. Adults with locally advanced or metastatic melanoma, renal cell carcinoma, hepatocellular carcinoma or head and neck squamous cell carcinoma were enrolled in the trial. Before TCR sequencing, CD4+ and CD8+ T cells were separately sorted from peripheral blood. Genomic DNA was isolated from the sorted cells so that the TCRbeta CDR3 region could be sequenced. The immunoSEQ Assay was used for sequencing of TCRbeta CDR3 regions. This is the immuneACCESS table as TCRdb keeps it, with only in-frame sequences that have V and J called. A part of the clones is gone; compared with another copy, unresolved V genes explain less than half, and the rest is unexplained. The sample table records tens of thousands of clones; approximately 83% of these occur just once. The top ten constitute less than 15% of the sample.

The receptor was derived from an adult with an advanced solid tumor such as melanoma, head and neck, liver or kidney cancer. Sequences were derived from CD4+ or CD8+ T cells sorted from blood, sampled in a trial of the OX40 agonist ivuxolimab. This sequence uses TRBV5-1 and TRBJ2-7; TRBD1 lines up with 10 middle nucleotides. CDR3 region: CASSSGTGDLIGVHEQYF. The DNA reads as follows: TGCGCCAGCAGCTCCGGGACAGGGGACCTAATAGGCGTACACGAGCAGTACTTC.